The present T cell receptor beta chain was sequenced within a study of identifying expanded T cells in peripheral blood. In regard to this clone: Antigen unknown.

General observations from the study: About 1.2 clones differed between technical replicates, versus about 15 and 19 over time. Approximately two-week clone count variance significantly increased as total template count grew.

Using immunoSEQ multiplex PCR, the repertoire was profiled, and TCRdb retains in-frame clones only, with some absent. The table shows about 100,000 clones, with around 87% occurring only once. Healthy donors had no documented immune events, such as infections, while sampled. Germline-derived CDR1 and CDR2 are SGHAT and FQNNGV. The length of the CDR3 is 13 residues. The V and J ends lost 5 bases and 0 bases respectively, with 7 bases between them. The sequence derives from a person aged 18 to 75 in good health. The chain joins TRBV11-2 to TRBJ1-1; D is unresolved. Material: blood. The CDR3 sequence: CASSLTLNTEAFF. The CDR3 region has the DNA TGTGCCAGCAGCCTCACCTTGAACACTGAAGCTTTCTTT.